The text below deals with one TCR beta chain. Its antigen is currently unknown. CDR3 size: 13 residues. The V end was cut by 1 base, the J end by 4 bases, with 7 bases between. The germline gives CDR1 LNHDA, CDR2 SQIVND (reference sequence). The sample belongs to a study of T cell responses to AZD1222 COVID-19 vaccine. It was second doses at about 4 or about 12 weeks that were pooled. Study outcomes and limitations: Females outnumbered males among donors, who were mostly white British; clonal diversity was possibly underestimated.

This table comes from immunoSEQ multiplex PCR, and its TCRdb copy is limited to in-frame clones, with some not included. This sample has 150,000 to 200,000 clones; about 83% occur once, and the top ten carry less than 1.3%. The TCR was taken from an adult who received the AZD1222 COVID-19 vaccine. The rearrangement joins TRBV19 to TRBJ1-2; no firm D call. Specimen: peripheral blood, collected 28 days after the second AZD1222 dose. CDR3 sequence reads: CASSIGHSYGYTF. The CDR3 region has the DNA TGTGCCAGTAGTATAGGACACTCCTATGGCTACACCTTC.